This T cell receptor (beta chain) was sequenced in a study of blood T cell repertoires in COVID-19. Overall study: Nucleic acid was either cDNA or gDNA, and it came from T cells, B-cell-depleted T cells, or PBMCs.

The CDR3 loop spans 17 amino acids. The V segment lost 1 base and the J segment 4 bases; nucleotides outside the gene matches: 12. Looked up from germline, CDR1 is SGHDN and CDR2 is FVKESK. In the original workflow: It was from reference gene primer amplification that nucleated cell counts were estimated. Profiled with immunoSEQ multiplex PCR; TCRdb holds only in-frame clones, not every one. V and J calls and clone size follow that table, whereas D and trimming were derived from the DNA. The repertoire holds fewer than 250,000 clones, with 70% to 90% as singletons. The sequence was collected from a man in his sixties with acute or convalescent COVID-19. The source material was peripheral blood. The V gene is TRBV14, the J gene TRBJ2-7, with 8 bases fitting TRBD1. CDR3 nucleotides: TGTGCCAGCAGCCAAGGGGTTTTGGCAGGGGGCACGTACGAGCAGTACTTC. It encodes CASSQGVLAGGTYEQYF.